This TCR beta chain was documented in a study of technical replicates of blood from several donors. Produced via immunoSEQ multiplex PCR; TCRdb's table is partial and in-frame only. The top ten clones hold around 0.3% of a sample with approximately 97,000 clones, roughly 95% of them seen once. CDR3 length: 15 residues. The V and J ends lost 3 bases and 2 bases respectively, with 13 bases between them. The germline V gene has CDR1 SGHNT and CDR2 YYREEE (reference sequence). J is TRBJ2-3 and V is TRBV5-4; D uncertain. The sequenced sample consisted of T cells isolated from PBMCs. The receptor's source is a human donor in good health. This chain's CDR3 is CASSSSSLATDTQYF. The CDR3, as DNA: TGTGCCAGCAGCTCGTCTTCTCTGGCCACAGATACGCAGTATTTT.